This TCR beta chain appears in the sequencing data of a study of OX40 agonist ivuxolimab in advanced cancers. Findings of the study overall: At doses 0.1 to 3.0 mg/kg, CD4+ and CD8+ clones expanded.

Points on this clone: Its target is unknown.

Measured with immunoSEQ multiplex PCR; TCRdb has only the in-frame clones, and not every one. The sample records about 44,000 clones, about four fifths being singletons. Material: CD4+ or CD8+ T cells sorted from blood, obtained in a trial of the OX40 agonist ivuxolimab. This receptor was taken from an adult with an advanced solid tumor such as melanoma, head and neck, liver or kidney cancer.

The CDR3 here is CASSLAGRPNYGYTF. The CDR3 nucleotides read TGTGCCAGCAGTTTAGCAGGGAGACCTAACTATGGCTACACCTTC. V usage is TRBV27 and J usage is TRBJ1-2; D is possibly TRBD1 (5 bases). Germline V lookup: CDR1 MNHEY, CDR2 SMNVEV (reference sequence). Trimming cost V 2 bases and J 0 bases, with 10 bases left between them. The CDR3 sequence is 15 residues long.